A selection of T cell receptor beta chains follows, all from one sample in a study of cytotoxic CD8 clonotypes in ibrutinib-treated CLL. Here immunoSEQ multiplex PCR was the method, and the copy in TCRdb shows in-frame clones only, minus some. The data contain around 150,000 clones, roughly 80% of them singletons. Specimen: PBMCs, collected after 12 months of ibrutinib treatment. Receptors originate from a human donor with chronic lymphocytic leukemia. Both conserved end residues are part of each CDR3. Each record gives: V gene, clone size, J gene, D gene, CDR3 DNA, CDR3 protein. A D gene is named only where the DNA matches it firmly. Clone size is stated in some rows and not others, as once, few, many or a class when expanded.

>TRBV11-1|.|TRBJ2-3|.
TGTGCCAGCAGAGTTTCTAGCACAGATACGCAGTATTTT
CASRVSSTDTQYF
>TRBV2|.|TRBJ1-1|TRBD1
TGTGCCAGCAGTGAGGAGGGGGCTTACACTGAAGCTTTCTTT
CASSEEGAYTEAFF
>TRBV9|.|TRBJ1-6|TRBD1
TGTGCCAGCAGCGGTGGGGGACAGGGGATTTCACCCCTCCACTTT
CASSGGGQGISPLHF
>TRBV28|.|TRBJ2-1|TRBD2
TGTGCCAGCAGTTTGTTCGGGACTAGCGGTAACAATGAGCAGTTCTTC
CASSLFGTSGNNEQFF
>TRBV4-1|.|TRBJ1-1|.
TGCGCCAGCAGCCAAGTACCAGCCTGGGACACTGAAGCTTTCTTT
CASSQVPAWDTEAFF
>TRBV11-2|.|TRBJ2-3|.
TGTGCCAGCAGCCCAGGAACAAGAGGGCAGTATTTT
CASSPGTRGQYF
>TRBV4-2|many|TRBJ2-7|.
TGTGCCAGCAGCCAATTAGGGACCTACGAGCAGTACTTC
CASSQLGTYEQYF
>TRBV4-1|.|TRBJ2-5|TRBD1
TGCGCCAGCAGCCAAGCCCCATTGGCCCGGGACAGACAAGAGACCCAGTACTTC
CASSQAPLARDRQETQYF
>TRBV7-2|.|TRBJ2-1|.
TGTGCCAGCAGCATCCCCGGAATCTACAATGAGCAGTTCTTC
CASSIPGIYNEQFF
>TRBV18|.|TRBJ2-3|TRBD2
TGTGCCAGCTCACCACGTCTGAGCGGGAGGGCCCCAGATACGCAGTATTTT
CASSPRLSGRAPDTQYF
>TRBV9|few|TRBJ1-2|TRBD1
TGTGCCAGCAGCGCATCTTGGACAGGGAACTATGGCTACACCTTC
CASSASWTGNYGYTF
>TRBV5-4|.|TRBJ2-7|.
TGTGCCAGCAGTCCGCGAGACAACGAGCAGTACTTC
CASSPRDNEQYF
>TRBV7-8|.|TRBJ1-2|.
TGTGCCAGCAGCTTAGATAGGGTTGGCTACACCTTC
CASSLDRVGYTF
>TRBV11-2|.|TRBJ2-5|.
TGTGCCAGCAGCTACCGAGAGGGGGAGCGCCTGCGGGGGACCCAGTACTTC
CASSYREGERLRGTQYF
>TRBV9|.|TRBJ2-2|.
TGTGCCAGCAGCGTATGGGGGCTGAACGGGGAGCTGTTTTTT
CASSVWGLNGELFF
>TRBV7-3|.|TRBJ2-3|TRBD1
TGTGCCAGCAGCTTGCAGGGGGGCACAGATACGCAGTATTTT
CASSLQGGTDTQYF
>TRBV7-9|few|TRBJ2-7|.
TGTGCCAGCCTGGGAGGGGGGAACGAGCAGTACTTC
CASLGGGNEQYF
>TRBV6-1|.|TRBJ2-3|TRBD2
TGTGCCAGCAGTGAATTTGGGAGCGGGGGCCTAACAGATACGCAGTATTTT
CASSEFGSGGLTDTQYF
>TRBV18|few|TRBJ1-2|TRBD1
TGTGCCAGCTCGTTGGGGACAGCCTCGAATAACTATGGCTACACCTTC
CASSLGTASNNYGYTF
>TRBV2|.|TRBJ2-7|.
TGTGCCGGGGGGTATGATTCGTATGAGCAGTACTTC
CAGGYDSYEQYF
>TRBV4-1|.|TRBJ2-1|.
TGCGCCAGCAGTAGAACTGGAAGGGCCCCCCAGTTCTTC
CASSRTGRAPQFF
>TRBV5-4|.|TRBJ2-1|TRBD2
TGTGCCAGCAGCTCCGCTAGCGGGGGGGTGTTCTACAATGAGCAGTTCTTC
CASSSASGGVFYNEQFF
>TRBV2|.|TRBJ2-3|TRBD2
TGTGCCAGCAGTGACTTGGGCGCGGGAGCCCAGACAGATACGCAGTATTTT
CASSDLGAGAQTDTQYF
>TRBV9|once|TRBJ2-2|.
TGTGCCAGCAGCGTAACAGCCGGGAGTAACACCGGGGAGCTGTTTTTT
CASSVTAGSNTGELFF
>TRBV9|once|TRBJ2-2|.
TGTGCCAGCAGCGTGGACCCGCTGGGCACCGGGGAGCTGTTTTTT
CASSVDPLGTGELFF
>TRBV9|.|TRBJ2-3|TRBD1
TGTGCCAGCAGCCTCGGGACAGGGGACACAGATACGCAGTATTTT
CASSLGTGDTDTQYF
>TRBV6-5|.|TRBJ2-2|.
TGTGCCAGCAGTTCCGAGGTCACCCCTTTCGGGGAGCTGTTTTTT
CASSSEVTPFGELFF
>TRBV5-8|.|TRBJ2-3|.
TGTGCCAGCAGCTTCTTGGGCACAGATACGCAGTATTTT
CASSFLGTDTQYF
>TRBV6-5|.|TRBJ2-1|TRBD2
TGTGCCAGCAGGGGAATAGCGGGAGCCCCCGTTGAGCAGTTCTTC
CASRGIAGAPVEQFF